This T cell receptor beta chain was found in a study of vaccination and CD4 T cells after COVID-19. Looking at the study overall: Post-COVID specimens were obtained a median 101 days after diagnosis (range 35 to 161). Either a CEFX pool, an HIV-1 Nef pool, or no peptide was added to control cultures. Researchers treated cells with overlapping spike peptides taken from SARS-CoV-2, HCoV-NL63, HCoV-OC43 and HCoV-229E.

At the Johns Hopkins FTIC core, DNA taken from cultured CD4+ T cells was sequenced by way of the Oncomine TCR Beta short-read assay. MiXCR was run by TCRdb on the PCR reads, yielding one entry per CDR3 protein. The table has approximately 19,000 distinct CDR3 sequences, approximately 70% seen once. This clonotype was seen a few times. Its target is not known. The V end lost 5 bases, the J end lost 4 bases, and 17 bases lay between the germline ends. This CDR3 is 15 amino acids long. Germline CDR1 LNHNV, CDR2 YYDKDF (reference sequence). Sample treatment: roughly ten-day PBMC culture with coronavirus spike peptide pools or control peptides (ViraFEST assay).

Source material: CD4+ T cells from blood, cultured in vitro. The receptor's source is a human donor who had recovered from COVID-19. V is TRBV15 and J is TRBJ1-2; weak D call: TRBD1 (5 bases). The CDR3, as DNA: TGTGCCACCAGCGTCGGACGGGGGTCGGCCTATGGCTACACCTTC. It is translated as CATSVGRGSAYGYTF. Full variable domain (outside the CDR3, taken from reference TRBV15 and TRBJ1-2): DAMVIQNPRYQVTQFGKPVTLSCSQTLNHNVMYWYQQKSSQAPKLLFHYYDKDFNNEADTPDNFQSRRPNTSFCFLDIRSPGLGDTAMYLCATSVGRGSAYGYTFGSGTRLTVV.